These 20 T cell receptor beta chains originate from one sample sequenced in a study of blood T cells in healthy people across ages. The second PCR ran about 6 to 12 cycles with a sample-barcoded 5' primer and J-beta primers. Via MiXCR, TCRdb re-called the 5' RACE reads, giving one row per CDR3 protein. The sample carries hundreds of thousands of distinct CDR3 sequences, 45% to 50% recorded once. Sequencing input: blood. The receptors were gathered from a woman between 55 and 75 years old in good health.

V is TRBV5-6 and J is TRBJ2-7, with D perhaps matching TRBD1 or TRBD2 (6 bases each). Germline V lookup: CDR1 SGHDT, CDR2 YYEEEE. This CDR3 contains 16 residues. V lost 6 bases and J lost 2, with 21 bases in between. The CDR3 loop is CASTTSEGGRAYEQYF. CDR3 DNA: TGTGCCAGCACCACCTCGGAGGGGGGCAGAGCCTACGAGCAGTACTTC.

Remarks on this clonotype: A single base separates this from a much larger clone, so it may be a read error. The chain is built from TRBV29-1 and TRBJ2-7, with 7 bases that match TRBD2. Germline loops: CDR1 SQVTM, CDR2 ANQGSEA. The CDR3 totals 13 residues. Trimming cost V 6 bases and J 9 bases; bases outside gene matches: 14. CDR3 DNA: TGCAGCGTCTGGGGGGGGGATAAGGACGGGCAGTACTTC. Translating it yields CSVWGGDKDGQYF.

The chain carries TRBV20-1 and TRBJ2-3, with 9 bases aligning to TRBD2. This CDR3 spans 16 amino acids. Germline V gives CDR1 DFQATT, CDR2 SNEGSKA (reference sequence). Trimming removed 1 base from V and 2 bases from J; junction bases left unmatched: 7. The CDR3: CSARGRASGTTDTQYF. CDR3 nucleotide sequence: TGCAGTGCTAGAGGGCGGGCTAGCGGGACCACAGATACGCAGTATTTT.

A few counts support this clonotype. V and J are TRBV29-1 and TRBJ2-3; weak D call: TRBD1 (6 bases). The CDR3 consists of 13 residues. The germline V gene encodes CDR1 SQVTM and CDR2 ANQGSEA. The germline V and J ends were trimmed by 4 bases and 2 bases, with 10 bases remaining between them. The CDR3, as DNA: TGCAGCGTTGGAGGGACAACCACAGATACGCAGTATTTT. This encodes CSVGGTTTDTQYF.

V gene TRBV20-1 combines with J gene TRBJ2-1; 7 bases map to TRBD2. CDR3 length: 14 residues. V was clipped by 0 bases and J by 8 bases; unmatched bases: 7. CDR1 and CDR2 (germline): DFQATT, SNEGSKA (reference sequence). The CDR3 protein is CSARDRTSWDEQFF. DNA for the CDR3: TGCAGTGCTAGAGACCGGACTAGTTGGGATGAGCAGTTCTTC.

This clonotype was found a few times. This sequence joins TRBV7-2 and TRBJ2-6; 7 bases align to TRBD1. From germline, CDR1 is SGHTA and CDR2 FQGNSA. The ends lost 2 bases at V and 3 bases at J; junction bases unmatched: 1. CDR3 length equals 15 residues. The CDR3 region is CASSLRGRGANVLTF. As DNA, the CDR3 is TGTGCCAGCAGCTTAAGGGGGCGTGGGGCCAACGTCCTGACTTTC. Combining the CDR3 with reference TRBV7-2 and TRBJ2-6 gives the whole variable domain GAGVSQSPSNKVTEKGKDVELRCDPISGHTALYWYRQSLGQGLEFLIYFQGNSAPDKSGLPSDRFSAERTGGSVSTLTIQRTQQEDSAVYLCASSLRGRGANVLTFGAGSRLTVL.

This clonotype showed up just a few times. This sequence joins TRBV7-8 and TRBJ2-7; maybe TRBD1 (5 bases). The CDR3 runs 15 residues. Trimming shortened V by 5 bases and J by 0 bases, and 14 bases separated the two germline ends. Germline V gene data show CDR1 as SGHVS and CDR2 as FQNEAQ. The CDR3 loop is CASSLMIDSSYEQYF. The CDR3 DNA reads as TGTGCCAGCAGCCTGATGATCGACAGCTCCTACGAGCAGTACTTC. The whole variable domain, remainder taken from reference TRBV7-8 and TRBJ2-7, is GAGVSQSPRYKVAKRGQDVALRCDPISGHVSLFWYQQALGQGPEFLTYFQNEAQLDKSGLPSDRFFAERPEGSVSTLKIQRTQQEDSAVYLCASSLMIDSSYEQYFGPGTRLTVT.

Note on this clonotype: A much more abundant neighbour one base away suggests this may be a read error. The rearrangement joins TRBV7-2 to TRBJ1-2, with unresolved D. Germline assignment: CDR1 SGHTA and CDR2 FQGNSA. This CDR3 is 14 amino acids long. The germline V and J ends were trimmed by 5 bases and 5 bases, with 15 bases remaining between them. CDR3 amino acids: CASSPYTAAYGYTF. The CDR3 nucleotides are TGTGCCAGCAGCCCTTACACCGCAGCTTATGGCTACACCTTC.

This clonotype was recorded a few times. This chain joins TRBV14 and TRBJ2-1; weak D call: TRBD1 (6 bases). CDR3 length: 14 residues. Germline V CDR1 and CDR2: SGHDN, FVKESK. V was pared by 4 bases and J by 8 bases, with 15 bases between. The CDR3 here is CASSRQGYGDEQFF. In DNA form, the CDR3 reads TGTGCCAGCAGCCGGCAGGGGTATGGTGATGAGCAGTTCTTC.

The V and J genes are TRBV12-3 or TRBV12-4 and TRBJ2-1; 9 positions match TRBD1. After removal of 6 bases from V and 8 bases from J, the junction contained 11 bases not matched to a gene. The CDR3 is 15 residues long. The CDR3 DNA follows: TGTGCCAGCAGCCAACAGGGGGCGCTTCTCGATGAGCAGTTCTTC. Encoded protein: CASSQQGALLDEQFF.

This clonotype showed up many times. The V gene is TRBV7-2, the J gene TRBJ2-5, with 7 positions matching TRBD1. The CDR3 runs to 13 residues. V shed 5 bases and J 3 bases; nucleotides not matched to a gene: 3. Germline CDR1 is SGHTA and CDR2 is FQGNSA. Here the CDR3 reads CASSRQGEETQYF. The CDR3 region has the DNA TGTGCCAGCAGCAGACAGGGAGAAGAGACCCAGTACTTC.

This chain uses TRBV20-1 with TRBJ2-5; either TRBD1 or TRBD2 may supply D (6 bases each). The J call may be mistaken, given a closer DNA end match to TRBJ2-7. The CDR3 runs 14 residues. The V gene's germline CDR1 is DFQATT and CDR2 SNEGSKA (reference sequence). CDR3 region: CSARGGRGVHEQYF. CDR3 DNA: TGCAGTGCTAGAGGGGGAAGGGGGGTCCACGAGCAGTACTTC.

The chain employs TRBV9 and TRBJ1-4, with D possibly matching TRBD1 (6 bases). Trimming removed 4 bases from V and 8 bases from J, with 18 bases in between. The CDR3 sequence is 15 residues long. Germline V gene sequence: CDR1 SGDLS, CDR2 YYNGEE. CDR3 in amino acids: CASSSRDGGGEKLFF. Written as DNA, the CDR3 is TGTGCCAGCAGCTCCCGAGACGGGGGCGGGGAAAAACTGTTTTTT.

A single count supports this clonotype. Its ends do not fully match the called genes, so a read error is possible. The rearrangement uses TRBV7-2 and TRBJ2-7; perhaps TRBD2 as D (6 bases). The CDR3 runs 13 residues. Germline V gives CDR1 SGHTA, CDR2 FQGNSA. The CDR3 sequence: CASGFAGRYEQYF. The CDR3 region has the DNA TGTGCCAGCGGCTTCGCAGGGAGGTACGAGCAGTACTTC.

This sequence joins TRBV7-9 and TRBJ1-2; D possibly corresponds to TRBD1 (5 bases). This CDR3 spans 13 amino acids. V lost 2 bases to trimming and J lost 5 bases, with 9 bases between them. CDR1 and CDR2 (germline): SEHNR, FQNEAQ (reference sequence). The CDR3 DNA is TGTGCCAGCAGCTTACGGGGGGTTTATGGCTACACCTTC. Protein: CASSLRGVYGYTF.

The genes are TRBV5-1 and TRBJ2-3; 8 bases match TRBD1. Germline V gene data show CDR1 as SGHRS and CDR2 as YFSETQ. With 4 bases clipped from V and 0 bases from J, the junction kept 7 bases outside the gene matches. This CDR3 is 16 amino acids long. In nucleotides, the CDR3 is TGCGCCAGCAGCCATCCCGGACAGGGCAGCACAGATACGCAGTATTTT. Translated, it gives CASSHPGQGSTDTQYF.

The rearrangement joins TRBV6-1 to TRBJ2-7, with TRBD1 matching over 7 bases. The CDR3 runs to 14 residues. V lost 6 bases, J lost 0 bases, and 5 bases stayed unmatched. The germline CDR1 and CDR2 sequences are MNHNS and SASEGT. The CDR3 loop reads CASRPGQSSYEQYF. CDR3 bases: TGTGCCAGCAGGCCGGGACAGAGCTCCTACGAGCAGTACTTC.

The chain employs TRBV29-1 and TRBJ2-3, with 11 bases identical to TRBD2. Germline V CDR1 and CDR2: SQVTM, ANQGSEA. J lost 2 bases, V lost 8 bases, and 9 bases had no gene match. The CDR3 contains 15 residues. DNA of the CDR3: TGCAGCTCGCCTGGGACTAGCGGATACACAGATACGCAGTATTTT. This sequence encodes CSSPGTSGYTDTQYF.

The chain joins TRBV7-9 to TRBJ2-3; 13 bases map to TRBD2. Germline assignment: CDR1 SEHNR and CDR2 FQNEAQ (reference sequence). The CDR3 runs to 16 residues. J was trimmed by 2 bases and V by 5 bases; bases with no gene match: 4. The CDR3 sequence is CASSLGTSGTTDTQYF. In DNA, the CDR3 is TGTGCCAGCAGCCTCGGGACTAGCGGGACCACAGATACGCAGTATTTT. Based on the CDR3 plus reference TRBV7-9 and TRBJ2-3, the full variable domain is DTGVSQNPRHKITKRGQNVTFRCDPISEHNRLYWYRQTLGQGPEFLTYFQNEAQLEKSRLLSDRFSAERPKGSFSTLEIQRTEQGDSAMYLCASSLGTSGTTDTQYFGPGTRLTVL.

This clonotype was detected a few times. The chain uses TRBV7-9 and TRBJ2-5, with TRBD2 matching over 8 bases. This CDR3 comprises 13 residues. The V and J ends lost 5 bases and 5 bases, in that order; junction bases with no gene match: 4. CDR1 and CDR2 from the germline V gene are SEHNR and FQNEAQ (reference sequence). The CDR3 DNA reads as TGTGCCAGCAGCGGACTAGCAACGGAGACCCAGTACTTC. It translates to CASSGLATETQYF.